This is a list of T cell receptor beta chains from one sample in a study of blood T cell repertoires in COVID-19. The assay was immunoSEQ multiplex PCR, and TCRdb's table has in-frame clones only and misses some. Among about 180,000 clones, about 81% were seen once, and the ten largest hold around 11%. The sample was peripheral blood. Receptor source: a woman older than 75 with COVID-19, enrolled during active disease. Each CDR3 is given without its conserved first and last residue. The D gene is left open where the match is weak. Clone size is shown for a subset of rows, as once, few, many or a class of expanded clone.

j_call d_call clone_size v_call cdr3_aa
TRBJ2-1 . . TRBV7-9 ASSEGSVPNEQF
TRBJ2-5 . . TRBV3-1/TRBV3-2 ASSQEIAVTYQFSRGETQY
TRBJ2-7 TRBD1 . TRBV7-2 ASSLAGQGLGEQY
TRBJ1-1 . . TRBV5-8 ASSQGIMNTEAF
TRBJ2-1 . . TRBV27 ASSRAGGNNEQF
TRBJ1-1 . medium-sized TRBV4-1 ASTQEGNTEAF
TRBJ1-5 TRBD1 . TRBV19 ASRRDRDQPQH
TRBJ2-6 TRBD1 . TRBV6-6 ASSHLSDRGFGGANVLT
TRBJ2-1 . . TRBV19 ASSIDPLFAGRRHEQF
TRBJ2-5 TRBD1 . TRBV9 ASSRGQGAWETQY
TRBJ1-1 . . TRBV11-2 ASNQGRNTEAF
TRBJ1-5 TRBD1 . TRBV19 ASTTMNRGPSNQPQH
TRBJ1-1 . . TRBV7-3 ASSPGGMVAEAF
TRBJ1-5 . . TRBV10-1 ASMKGQGRASNQPQH
TRBJ2-2 TRBD1 . TRBV7-9 ASSLGIQGRGELF
TRBJ2-3 TRBD2 . TRBV19 ASSAAGTSSTDTQY
TRBJ2-7 TRBD1 few TRBV4-3 ASSHRTGFYEQY
TRBJ2-7 TRBD1 . TRBV15 ATSRDLYRDRFYEQY
TRBJ2-3 . . TRBV12-3/TRBV12-4 ASSRDTQY
TRBJ2-2 TRBD2 . TRBV27 ASSPGTSGGLTGELF
TRBJ2-5 TRBD1 few TRBV20-1 SGLGGETQY
TRBJ2-3 TRBD2 . TRBV7-8 ASSIDQPRASGRGDTQY
TRBJ2-4 . . TRBV19 ASSEGGNIQY
TRBJ1-1 TRBD1 once TRBV11-2 ASSATQGVETEAF
TRBJ2-1 TRBD2 . TRBV19 ASSTTSGQTYNEQF
TRBJ1-3 TRBD1 . TRBV4-1 ASSQVPRGPRKRNTIY
TRBJ2-7 . . TRBV12-5 ASGLGQDYEQY
TRBJ2-1 . . TRBV4-1 ASSQDRDIYNEQF
TRBJ2-5 TRBD2 . TRBV5-1 ASSLAPAGGSGETQY
TRBJ2-1 . few TRBV9 ASSTPHSTVDPYNEQF
TRBJ2-7 . . TRBV4-2 ASSQGRGGYEQY
TRBJ2-7 . . TRBV10-3 AISESAGYVNEQY
TRBJ2-7 TRBD2 . TRBV27 ASRLLAGVGEQY
TRBJ1-1 . once TRBV3-1/TRBV3-2 ASRKHRVYYTEAF
TRBJ2-1 . . TRBV27 ASSLGRLSYNEQF
TRBJ2-3 TRBD1 . TRBV4-2 ASSQDWGRGPDTQY
TRBJ2-7 TRBD1 few TRBV4-1 ASSLDRVTSYEQY
TRBJ2-1 . . TRBV19 ASSFSRHEQF
TRBJ1-2 . once TRBV5-1 ASSLAGNYGYT
TRBJ2-3 TRBD2 . TRBV5-5 ASSYGLAGTDTQY
TRBJ1-5 . . TRBV19 ASSPGTPNQPQH
TRBJ2-1 TRBD1 . TRBV5-8 ASSLTGGSYNEQF
TRBJ1-1 TRBD1 . TRBV5-6 ASSLEGTGTTEAF
TRBJ1-1 . few TRBV7-9 ASSIQGLNTEAF
TRBJ2-7 . . TRBV3-1/TRBV3-2 ASSQDKVYSYEQY
TRBJ2-7 TRBD2 . TRBV27 ASSPQTSGEQY
TRBJ2-1 TRBD2 . TRBV2 ASSEGTSVYNEQF
TRBJ1-1 . . TRBV7-9 ASSRVGSGAMNTEAF
TRBJ2-1 . . TRBV5-8 ASSSAGQASSYNEQF
TRBJ1-2 . . TRBV21-1 ASSRGTLGYGYT
TRBJ2-5 TRBD1 . TRBV28 ASSQTGKQETQY
TRBJ2-2 . . TRBV7-9 ASSLGAGNTGELF
TRBJ2-1 . few TRBV3-1/TRBV3-2 ASSQGAAWDEQF
TRBJ2-1 TRBD2 . TRBV19 ASSTRELGNEQF
TRBJ2-7 . . TRBV21-1 ASSKRDRVFYEQY
TRBJ2-1 TRBD2 . TRBV11-2 ASSAQLAGALSDYNEQF
TRBJ2-1 TRBD2 few TRBV28 ASSFGGGPLSNEQF
TRBJ1-2 . . TRBV7-2 ASSFTRGLANYGYT
TRBJ2-2 . . TRBV14 ASSPYTGELF
TRBJ1-4 . once TRBV19 ASSKILTGTNEKLF